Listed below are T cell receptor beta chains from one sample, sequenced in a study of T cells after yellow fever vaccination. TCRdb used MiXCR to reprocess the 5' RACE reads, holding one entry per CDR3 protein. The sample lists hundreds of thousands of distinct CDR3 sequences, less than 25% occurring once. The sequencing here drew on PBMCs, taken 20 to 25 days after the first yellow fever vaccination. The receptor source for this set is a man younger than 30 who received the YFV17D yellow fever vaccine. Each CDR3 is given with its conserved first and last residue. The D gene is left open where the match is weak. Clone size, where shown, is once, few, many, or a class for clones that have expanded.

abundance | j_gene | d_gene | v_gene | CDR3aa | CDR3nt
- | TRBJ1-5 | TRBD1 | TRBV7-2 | CASRAGTGGGQPQHF | TGTGCCAGCAGGGCCGGGACAGGGGGAGGACAGCCCCAGCATTTT
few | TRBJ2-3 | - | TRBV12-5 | CASGLVSRGLIISSTDTQYF | TGTGCTAGTGGTTTGGTAAGCAGGGGCCTCATTATATCTAGCACAGATACGCAGTATTTT
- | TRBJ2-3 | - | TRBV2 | CASSEEGRDTQYF | TGTGCCAGCAGTGAAGAGGGGAGGGATACGCAGTATTTT
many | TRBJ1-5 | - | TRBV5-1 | CASSHDYGNQPQHF | TGCGCCAGCAGCCACGACTACGGCAATCAGCCCCAGCATTTT
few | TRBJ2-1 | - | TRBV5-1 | CASSFQYNEQFF | TGCGCCAGCAGCTTTCAATACAATGAGCAGTTCTTC
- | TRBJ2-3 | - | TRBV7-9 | CASSLGGWSEGDTQYF | TGTGCCAGCAGCTTAGGGGGCTGGAGCGAGGGAGATACGCAGTATTTT
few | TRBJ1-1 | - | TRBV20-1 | CSAPLFGGTEAFF | TGCAGTGCTCCTCTCTTCGGGGGCACTGAAGCTTTCTTT
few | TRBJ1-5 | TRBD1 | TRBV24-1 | CATSGDTGGAYQPQHF | TGTGCCACCAGTGGCGATACAGGGGGCGCATATCAGCCCCAGCATTTT
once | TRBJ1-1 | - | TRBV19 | CASRQNFGSTEAFF | TGTGCCAGTAGACAGAACTTTGGGAGCACTGAAGCTTTCTTT
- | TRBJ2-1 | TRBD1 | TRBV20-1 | CSARAGTGNNEQFF | TGCAGTGCTAGAGCCGGGACAGGTAACAATGAGCAGTTCTTC
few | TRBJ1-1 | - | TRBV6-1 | CASSRGGFMNTEAFF | TGTGCCAGCAGCCGAGGGGGTTTCATGAACACTGAAGCTTTCTTT
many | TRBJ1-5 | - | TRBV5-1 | CASSLDGNQPQHF | TGTGCCAGCAGCTTAGATGGCAATCAGCCCCAGCATTTT
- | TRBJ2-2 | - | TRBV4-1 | CASSPKAGQNTGELFF | TGCGCCAGCAGCCCGAAAGCGGGACAGAACACCGGGGAGCTGTTTTTT
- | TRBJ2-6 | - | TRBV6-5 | CASSYVKRDPGANVLTF | TGTGCCAGCAGTTACGTGAAAAGAGACCCTGGGGCCAACGTCCTGACTTTC
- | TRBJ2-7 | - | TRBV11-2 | CASRQTGIPEQYF | TGTGCCAGCAGACAAACCGGGATACCCGAGCAGTACTTC
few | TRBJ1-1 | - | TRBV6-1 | CASTLSEGMNTEAFF | TGTGCCAGCACTCTTTCGGAGGGGATGAACACTGAAGCTTTCTTT
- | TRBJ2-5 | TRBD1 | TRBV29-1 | CSASWGQQETQYF | TGCAGCGCATCGTGGGGACAGCAAGAGACCCAGTACTTC
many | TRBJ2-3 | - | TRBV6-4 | CASSEGGGADTQYF | TGTGCCAGCAGTGAAGGAGGGGGGGCAGATACGCAGTATTTT
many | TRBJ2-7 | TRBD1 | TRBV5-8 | CASGLEDRPSYEQYF | TGTGCCAGCGGCCTTGAGGACAGGCCCTCCTACGAGCAGTACTTC
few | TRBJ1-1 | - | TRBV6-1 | CASSHGLDTEAFF | TGTGCCAGCAGCCACGGTCTGGACACTGAAGCTTTCTTT
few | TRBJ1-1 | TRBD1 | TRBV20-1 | CSARARQGGVTEAFF | TGCAGTGCTAGAGCTCGACAGGGAGGGGTCACTGAAGCTTTCTTT
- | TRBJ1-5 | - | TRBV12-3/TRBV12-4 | CASSPMKGTAIAQHF | TGTGCCAGCAGTCCCATGAAGGGGACCGCTATAGCCCAGCATTTT
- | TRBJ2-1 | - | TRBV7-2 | CASSLARRAGIDEQFF | TGTGCCAGCAGCTTAGCGCGCCGGGCGGGTATCGATGAGCAGTTCTTC
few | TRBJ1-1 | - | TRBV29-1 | CSTRPMNTEAFF | TGCAGCACCCGGCCCATGAACACTGAAGCTTTCTTT
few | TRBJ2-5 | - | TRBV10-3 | CAIRSGGEETQYF | TGTGCCATCAGATCTGGCGGGGAAGAGACCCAGTACTTC
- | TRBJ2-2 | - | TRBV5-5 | CASSPTTGLNTGELFF | TGTGCCAGCAGCCCCACCACAGGACTGAACACCGGGGAGCTGTTTTTT
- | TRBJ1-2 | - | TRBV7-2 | CASSTRSYGYTF | TGTGCCAGCAGCACCCGATCGTATGGCTACACCTTC
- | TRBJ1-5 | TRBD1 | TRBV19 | CASRGNRGGQPQHF | TGTGCCAGTAGGGGGAACAGGGGTGGCCAGCCCCAGCATTTT
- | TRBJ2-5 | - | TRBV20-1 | CSARGGGLGTHYVETQYF | TGCAGTGCTAGGGGAGGGGGTCTCGGAACACATTATGTAGAGACCCAGTACTTC
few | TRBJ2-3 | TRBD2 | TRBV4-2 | CASSQGLRWRGVGDTQYF | TGTGCCAGCAGCCAAGGTCTCCGCTGGCGGGGGGTAGGAGATACGCAGTATTTT
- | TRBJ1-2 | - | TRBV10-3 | CAISEIETKEGYTF | TGTGCCATCAGTGAGATCGAAACTAAGGAAGGCTACACCTTC
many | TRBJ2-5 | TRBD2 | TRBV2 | CASSERLAGSTTQYF | TGTGCCAGCAGTGAAAGGCTAGCGGGGTCGACGACCCAGTACTTC
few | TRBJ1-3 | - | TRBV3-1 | CASSRDFTGTTGNTIYF | TGTGCCAGCAGCCGCGATTTCACCGGGACAACTGGAAACACCATATATTTT
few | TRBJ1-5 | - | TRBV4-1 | CASSQVSRGADQPQHF | TGCGCCAGCAGCCAAGTCTCACGGGGGGCTGATCAGCCCCAGCATTTT
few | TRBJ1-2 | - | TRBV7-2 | CASSPQPGGQLYGYTF | TGTGCCAGCAGCCCTCAGCCGGGAGGACAGCTCTATGGCTACACCTTC
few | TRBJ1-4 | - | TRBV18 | CASSPSEYDYLNEKLFF | TGTGCCAGCTCACCCTCAGAGTACGACTACCTTAATGAAAAACTGTTTTTT
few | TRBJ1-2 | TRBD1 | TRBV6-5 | CASSYSGTGTGGCCTF | TGTGCCAGCAGTTACTCTGGGACCGGGACAGGGGGTTGTTGCACCTTC
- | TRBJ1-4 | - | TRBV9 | CASSVTQDEKLFF | TGTGCCAGCAGCGTAACCCAGGATGAAAAACTGTTTTTT
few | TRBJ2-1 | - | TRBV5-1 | CASSLSGGPSNEQFF | TGCGCCAGCAGCTTGTCGGGGGGCCCTAGCAATGAGCAGTTCTTC
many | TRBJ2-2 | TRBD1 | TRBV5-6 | CASSFWDRNTGELFF | TGTGCCAGCAGCTTCTGGGACAGAAACACCGGGGAGCTGTTTTTT
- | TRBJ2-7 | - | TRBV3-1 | CATRSVGPGEQYF | TGTGCCACTCGTTCGGTGGGGCCGGGCGAGCAGTACTTC
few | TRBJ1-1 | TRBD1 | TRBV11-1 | CASSTRQGRPDEAFF | TGTGCCAGCAGCACCCGACAGGGGCGCCCGGATGAAGCTTTCTTT
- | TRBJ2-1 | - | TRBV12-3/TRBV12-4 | CASSSRYLSYNEQFF | TGTGCCAGCAGTTCCCGCTATCTATCCTACAATGAGCAGTTCTTC
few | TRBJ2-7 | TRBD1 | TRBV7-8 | CASITGTGGSYEQYF | TGTGCCAGCATCACCGGGACAGGGGGATCCTACGAGCAGTACTTC
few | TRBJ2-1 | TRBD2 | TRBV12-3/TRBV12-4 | CASSPPRLAWEQFF | TGTGCCAGCAGTCCGCCGAGACTAGCATGGGAGCAGTTCTTC
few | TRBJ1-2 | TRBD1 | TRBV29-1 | CSVIRDSYYGYTF | TGCAGCGTGATCCGGGACAGCTACTATGGCTACACCTTC
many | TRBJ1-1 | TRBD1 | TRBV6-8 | CASRGQTEAFF | TGTGCCAGCAGGGGACAGACTGAAGCTTTCTTT
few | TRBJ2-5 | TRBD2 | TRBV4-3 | CASSPRMQRGGKETQYF | TGCGCCAGCAGCCCCAGGATGCAGCGGGGGGGAAAAGAGACCCAGTACTTC
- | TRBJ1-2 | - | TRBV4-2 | CASSQGREGYTF | TGTGCCAGCAGCCAAGGTCGGGAAGGCTACACCTTC
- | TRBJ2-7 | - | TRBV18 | CASSSSVAGGSYEQYF | TGTGCCAGCTCATCGTCGGTGGCAGGGGGGTCCTACGAGCAGTACTTC
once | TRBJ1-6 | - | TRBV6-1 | CASNRQNNSPLHF | TGTGCCAGCAACCGACAAAATAATTCACCCCTCCACTTT
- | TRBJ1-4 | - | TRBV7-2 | CASSLAPQRATNEKLFF | TGTGCCAGCAGCTTAGCCCCGCAGAGGGCAACTAATGAAAAACTGTTTTTT
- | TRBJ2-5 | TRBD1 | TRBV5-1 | CASSEGQGQETQYF | TGCGCCAGCAGCGAGGGACAGGGACAAGAGACCCAGTACTTC
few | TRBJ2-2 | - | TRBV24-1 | CATSDPDGLYTGELFF | TGTGCCACCAGTGACCCCGACGGATTATACACCGGGGAGCTGTTTTTT